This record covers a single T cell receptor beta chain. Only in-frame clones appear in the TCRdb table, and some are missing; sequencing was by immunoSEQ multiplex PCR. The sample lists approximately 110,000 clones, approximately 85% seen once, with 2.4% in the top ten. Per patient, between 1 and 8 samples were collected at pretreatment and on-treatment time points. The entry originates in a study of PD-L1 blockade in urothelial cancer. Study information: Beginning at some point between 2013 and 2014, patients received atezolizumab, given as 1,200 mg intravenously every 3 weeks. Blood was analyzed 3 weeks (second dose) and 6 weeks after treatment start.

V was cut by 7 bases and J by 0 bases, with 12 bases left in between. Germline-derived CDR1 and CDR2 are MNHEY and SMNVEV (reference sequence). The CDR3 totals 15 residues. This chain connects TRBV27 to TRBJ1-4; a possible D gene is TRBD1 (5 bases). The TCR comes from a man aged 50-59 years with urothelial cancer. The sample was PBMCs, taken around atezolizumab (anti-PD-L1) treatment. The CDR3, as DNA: TGTGCCAGCAAGCCGTCGGGGGCAACTAATGAAAAACTGTTTTTT. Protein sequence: CASKPSGATNEKLFF.